These T cell receptor beta chains were read from a single sample in a study of CD8 T cells in ankylosing spondylitis. One entry per CDR3 protein, called by TCRdb with MiXCR from the 5' RACE reads. This table holds roughly 440,000 distinct CDR3 sequences, roughly 18% found once. Sequenced input: blood, either unsorted or a sorted T cell fraction (not recorded which). The receptors shown here come from a male donor with ankylosing spondylitis. CDR3s include the opening cysteine and the closing phenylalanine or tryptophan. The order of the fields is clone size, J gene, V gene, D gene, CDR3 protein, CDR3 DNA. The D gene is left open where the match is weak. Clone size is stated in some rows and not others, as once, few, many or a class when expanded.

-	TRBJ2-2	TRBV5-1	-	CASSPEAGPTGELFF	TGCGCCAGCAGCCCAGAGGCGGGGCCAACCGGGGAGCTGTTTTTT
few	TRBJ1-1	TRBV15	TRBD1	CATSPQGGTEAFF	TGTGCCACCAGCCCTCAGGGGGGCACTGAAGCTTTCTTT
-	TRBJ2-2	TRBV18	-	CASSPETGHTGELFF	TGTGCCAGCTCACCCGAGACAGGCCACACCGGGGAGCTGTTTTTT
-	TRBJ2-7	TRBV7-9	-	CASSCGGGGCHEQYF	TGTGCCAGCAGCTGCGGGGGAGGGGGCTGCCACGAGCAGTACTTC
-	TRBJ2-7	TRBV20-1	-	CSARDDGLGPYEQYF	TGCAGTGCTAGAGATGACGGGTTGGGGCCCTACGAGCAGTACTTC
-	TRBJ1-3	TRBV28	-	CASRPRTNSGYSGNTIYF	TGTGCCAGCAGACCGAGGACAAATTCAGGCTACTCTGGAAACACCATATATTTT
-	TRBJ2-3	TRBV27	-	CASSLTLGDGDTQYF	TGTGCCAGCAGTCTTACCCTCGGGGATGGGGATACGCAGTATTTT
few	TRBJ1-2	TRBV20-1	-	CSARDGSNYGYTF	TGCAGTGCTAGGGACGGATCCAATTATGGCTACACCTTC
-	TRBJ2-5	TRBV20-1	-	CSAQRGTETQYF	TGCAGTGCGCAAAGAGGGACGGAGACCCAGTACTTC
-	TRBJ1-5	TRBV20-1	TRBD1	CSARSRDSHSNQPQHF	TGCAGTGCTAGGTCCCGGGACAGTCATAGCAATCAGCCCCAGCATTTT
few	TRBJ2-1	TRBV20-1	-	CSARGGGNEQFF	TGCAGTGCTAGAGGCGGTGGCAATGAGCAGTTCTTC
-	TRBJ1-5	TRBV21-1	-	CARGQASNQPQHF	TGTGCCAGGGGACAGGCGTCCAATCAGCCCCAGCATTTT
-	TRBJ2-6	TRBV6-1	-	CASSSSSSGANVLTF	TGTGCCAGCAGCTCATCAAGCTCTGGGGCCAACGTCCTGACTTTC
few	TRBJ2-1	TRBV5-1	TRBD2	CASSSTSGGGYNEQFF	TGCGCCAGCAGCTCTACTAGCGGGGGAGGCTACAATGAGCAGTTCTTC
-	TRBJ2-6	TRBV20-1	-	CSAEGLGSGANVLTF	TGCAGTGCCGAGGGGCTGGGCTCTGGGGCCAACGTCCTGACTTTC
few	TRBJ2-3	TRBV5-1	TRBD2	CASRLGTSGTDTQYF	TGCGCCAGCAGACTCGGGACTAGCGGCACAGATACGCAGTATTTT
-	TRBJ1-2	TRBV3-1	-	CASSQPGRNGYTF	TGTGCCAGCAGCCAACCCGGGAGAAATGGCTACACCTTC
few	TRBJ1-5	TRBV5-5	-	CASSLGPGVEDQPQHF	TGTGCCAGCAGCTTAGGTCCCGGGGTCGAAGATCAGCCCCAGCATTTT
few	TRBJ2-3	TRBV20-1	TRBD2	CSAPIAGGPSDTQYF	TGCAGTGCACCAATAGCGGGGGGGCCTTCAGATACGCAGTATTTT
-	TRBJ1-1	TRBV25-1	TRBD1	CASRGQTFTEAFF	TGTGCCAGCCGGGGACAGACTTTCACTGAAGCTTTCTTT
-	TRBJ2-7	TRBV30	-	CAWSYEYEQYF	TGTGCCTGGAGTTACGAGTACGAGCAGTACTTC
-	TRBJ1-2	TRBV11-3	-	CASSLGVTGNAYGYTF	TGTGCCAGCAGCTTGGGGGTCACAGGGAATGCGTATGGCTACACCTTC
-	TRBJ1-6	TRBV12-3/TRBV12-4	TRBD1	CASSHGQGSSPLHF	TGTGCCAGCAGCCACGGACAGGGAAGCTCACCCCTCCACTTT
-	TRBJ2-3	TRBV27	-	CASRPGGPVSDTQYF	TGTGCCAGCCGTCCAGGGGGGCCAGTTTCAGATACGCAGTATTTT
many	TRBJ1-1	TRBV15	-	CATSRSPNTEAFF	TGTGCCACCAGCAGATCGCCGAACACTGAAGCTTTCTTT
-	TRBJ2-2	TRBV6-2/TRBV6-3	-	CASSARGSMNTGELFF	TGTGCCAGCAGTGCCCGGGGCAGCATGAACACCGGGGAGCTGTTTTTT
-	TRBJ1-1	TRBV4-3	TRBD1	CASSQDLRGHPRFEAFF	TGCGCCAGCAGCCAAGATCTGAGGGGGCATCCTCGATTCGAAGCTTTCTTT
few	TRBJ1-4	TRBV6-5	-	CASSLLGPNEKLFF	TGTGCCAGCAGTTTGCTAGGTCCTAATGAAAAACTGTTTTTT
-	TRBJ1-1	TRBV11-2	-	CASSVNRALATEAFF	TGTGCCAGCAGCGTCAACAGGGCGTTGGCCACTGAAGCTTTCTTT
few	TRBJ2-5	TRBV24-1	-	CATSDASRRETQYF	TGTGCCACCAGTGATGCGTCCCGTCGGGAGACCCAGTACTTC
-	TRBJ2-5	TRBV27	TRBD1	CASSRNRGETQYF	TGTGCCAGCAGCCGGAACAGGGGAGAGACCCAGTACTTC
-	TRBJ2-3	TRBV20-1	TRBD2	CSARDLKGGLAGADTQYF	TGCAGTGCTAGAGATCTTAAGGGGGGACTAGCGGGAGCAGATACGCAGTATTTT
few	TRBJ2-3	TRBV11-2	-	CASSSIGGTAIDTQYF	TGTGCCAGCAGCTCAATAGGGGGGACCGCTATAGATACGCAGTATTTT
-	TRBJ1-1	TRBV20-1	-	CSARAWGKKNTEAFF	TGCAGTGCTAGAGCCTGGGGAAAGAAGAACACTGAAGCTTTCTTT
many	TRBJ1-5	TRBV2	TRBD1	CASSRQGSNQPQHF	TGTGCCAGCAGTAGACAGGGTAGCAATCAGCCCCAGCATTTT
-	TRBJ1-2	TRBV6-5	TRBD1	CASSYRQGAGGYTF	TGTGCCAGCAGTTATAGACAGGGGGCGGGGGGCTACACCTTC
few	TRBJ2-1	TRBV7-9	-	CASSLGGGSDEQFF	TGTGCCAGCAGCCTGGGCGGGGGCTCGGATGAGCAGTTCTTC
many	TRBJ1-1	TRBV29-1	-	CSVERQTNTEAFF	TGCAGCGTTGAACGGCAGACGAACACTGAAGCTTTCTTT
-	TRBJ1-1	TRBV20-1	TRBD1	CSARLDRMAFF	TGCAGTGCTAGACTGGACAGGATGGCTTTCTTT
-	TRBJ2-7	TRBV11-1	TRBD2	CASSLGLGSGKSGASYEQYF	TGTGCCAGCAGCTTAGGTTTAGGTAGCGGGAAGTCCGGAGCGTCCTACGAGCAGTACTTC
-	TRBJ1-1	TRBV6-5	TRBD1	CASRYRDRGKIMNTEAFF	TGTGCCAGCAGATACCGGGACAGGGGGAAAATCATGAACACTGAAGCTTTCTTT
-	TRBJ1-2	TRBV20-1	-	CSASSALRDGYTF	TGCAGTGCTAGTTCGGCCCTGAGAGATGGCTACACCTTC
once	TRBJ2-2	TRBV5-1	-	CASRGNVGTGELFF	TGCGCCAGCAGGGGGAACGTTGGCACCGGGGAGCTGTTTTTT
few	TRBJ2-7	TRBV6-1	TRBD1	CASGKQGAHYEQYF	TGTGCCAGCGGTAAACAGGGGGCGCATTACGAGCAGTACTTC
many	TRBJ1-6	TRBV7-8	-	CASSLGTVYSPLHF	TGTGCCAGCAGCTTAGGGACAGTTTATTCACCCCTCCACTTT
few	TRBJ2-7	TRBV12-5	-	CASGHTDKPYEQYF	TGTGCTAGTGGCCATACAGATAAACCCTACGAGCAGTACTTC
many	TRBJ2-2	TRBV5-1	TRBD2	CASSYGLDLTGELFF	TGCGCCAGCAGCTACGGACTAGATCTGACCGGGGAGCTGTTTTTT
-	TRBJ2-1	TRBV6-2/TRBV6-3	TRBD1	CASSPTTGTALNEQFF	TGTGCCAGCAGTCCAACCACCGGGACAGCCTTGAATGAGCAGTTCTTC
many	TRBJ2-3	TRBV29-1	-	CSVGGFSDTDTQYF	TGCAGCGTTGGGGGGTTTAGCGACACAGATACGCAGTATTTT
-	TRBJ2-7	TRBV6-2/TRBV6-3	-	CASSDLGGFSYEQYF	TGTGCCAGCAGTGACCTCGGAGGGTTTTCCTACGAGCAGTACTTC
few	TRBJ2-1	TRBV2	TRBD2	CASSWGLAGAGDVNEQFF	TGTGCCAGCAGTTGGGGACTAGCGGGGGCGGGGGATGTCAATGAGCAGTTCTTC
-	TRBJ1-5	TRBV12-3/TRBV12-4	-	CASRNTGSNQPQHF	TGTGCCAGCAGAAATACAGGGAGCAATCAGCCCCAGCATTTT
-	TRBJ1-1	TRBV20-1	-	CSAEGGAGMAFF	TGCAGTGCTGAAGGGGGAGCTGGAATGGCTTTCTTT
few	TRBJ2-3	TRBV9	-	CASSASDSPWGDTQYF	TGTGCCAGCAGCGCCTCGGACAGTCCCTGGGGAGATACGCAGTATTTT
-	TRBJ2-7	TRBV29-1	-	CSAIRDGYEQYF	TGCAGCGCCATCAGGGACGGGTACGAGCAGTACTTC
-	TRBJ1-5	TRBV28	-	CAAGPNQPQHF	TGTGCCGCGGGGCCCAATCAGCCCCAGCATTTT
-	TRBJ2-2	TRBV20-1	-	CSARVRSNTGELFF	TGCAGTGCTAGAGTGAGGTCTAACACCGGGGAGCTGTTTTTT
-	TRBJ1-1	TRBV6-1	TRBD1	CASRRDRGENTEAFF	TGTGCCAGCAGAAGGGACAGGGGCGAGAACACTGAAGCTTTCTTT
few	TRBJ2-2	TRBV7-2	TRBD2	CASSPSGRYTGELFF	TGTGCCAGCAGCCCTAGCGGGAGGTATACCGGGGAGCTGTTTTTT